The present entry profiles one TCR beta chain with its context. The clone's antigen remains unknown. No much larger clonotype is one base removed from it; base qualities were not supplied. The data originate from a study of blood T cell repertoires in COVID-19 (dated by TCRdb to about 2020). With respect to the entire study: The collaborator samples originated in the United States, Italy and Spain and spanned the acute and convalescent phases of COVID-19. Where HLA class I and class II types were available, the types were taken from metadata supplied by the sample provider, not from assay-based typing. Samples came from the ongoing ImmuneRACE study (first 160 participants) plus 1,254 subjects from 6 global collaborators. A freely available public database, intended as a resource for researchers studying the immune response to SARS-CoV-2, is where the repertoires were released. Subjects who had been exposed to COVID-19, were actively infected with it, or had recovered from it provided the deeply sampled blood TCRbeta repertoires that made up the dataset. The material from the prospective study consisted of cDNA or gDNA derived from T cells, B-cell-depleted T cells, or PBMCs. Nearly every sample came with metadata listing a de-identified subject ID, COVID-19 status, age in years and sex.

The CDR3 has 13 amino acids, counting the end cysteine and phenylalanine. The retained sequence is limited to the CDR3, 39 bases, with the frame set at the first base. Sequences SGDLS (CDR1) and YYNGEE (CDR2) are obtained from the germline V gene. The junction carries 10 bases between V and J, which are trimmed by 4 bases and 6 bases respectively. TCRbeta CDR3 regions were amplified from genomic DNA using the immunoSEQ Assay, a bias-controlled multiplex PCR. Under the source paper's analysis protocol: Within the assay, amplification of reference gene primers was used to estimate how many nucleated cells each sample contained. To quantify the absolute abundance of each unique TCRbeta CDR3 rearrangement, sequence reads were collapsed and filtered. For each sample, productive Simpson clonality was calculated as the square root of Simpson's diversity index across productive rearrangements. Here the immuneACCESS table is served through TCRdb, limited to in-frame sequences with V and J called. Missing clones are a known gap in these copies; in checked studies unresolved V genes cover under half, and the rest lacks a known reason. V and J calls and clone size are those listed in that table; D and trimming were worked out from the DNA. In all, the sample holds 250,000 to 350,000 clones, and about 91% of those were seen once. The biggest ten clones account for 8.9% of the sample.

Results and caveats for the whole study, not just this receptor: Clinical and demographic metadata were provided uncurated, with the amount varying by source and participant.

Enrolling through a virtual design, the prospective study's participants ranged in age from about 18 to 89 years and lived across roughly 24 United States geographic areas. In the prospective study, cohorts were assigned on the basis of participant-reported clinical history obtained from a screening survey and a study questionnaire. Recovered participants in ImmuneRACE Cohort 3 were defined by two consecutive negative NP/OP PCR tests, clearance by a healthcare professional, or resolution of symptoms. In the prospective study, mobile phlebotomists collected whole blood, serum and a nasopharyngeal or oropharyngeal swab from each participant. Additional blood draws and questionnaires over an approximately 2-month period could optionally be provided by prospective study participants. Before DNA extraction, prospective study blood samples were shipped either frozen or at room temperature.

This receptor was identified in a woman under 30 who had recovered from COVID-19. Sequenced input: PBMCs or T cells enriched from blood (not recorded which). Rearrangement joined TRBV9 to TRBJ2-2, with the D segment identity uncertain. CDR3 loop: CASSPVVAGELFF. The nucleotide sequence reads as follows: TGTGCCAGCAGCCCCGTCGTTGCCGGGGAGCTGTTTTTT.